Reported below is one T cell receptor beta chain. Repertoires were generated with immunoSEQ multiplex PCR, while TCRdb's copy carries only in-frame clones and drops some. The sample includes 150,000 or so clones, roughly 93% of them seen just once. The sample comes from a study of blood T cell repertoires in COVID-19. V was clipped by 5 bases and J by 1 base; unmatched bases: 6. Germline CDR1 SGHRS, CDR2 YFSETQ. This CDR3 is built from 15 residues. Sequencing was performed on peripheral blood. This rearrangement joins TRBV5-1 to TRBJ2-3; 8 bases match TRBD2. The sequence came from a woman aged 50 to 65 with acute or convalescent COVID-19. DNA of the CDR3: TGCGCCAGCAGACTTAGCGGGGTAGGCACAGATACGCAGTATTTT. Its protein product is CASRLSGVGTDTQYF.